This entry concerns a single T cell receptor beta chain. Its antigen is unknown. No clone much larger than this one lies a single base away; base qualities are absent. The immunoSEQ Assay, a bias-controlled multiplex PCR, was used to amplify TCRbeta CDR3 regions from genomic DNA. The paper's data handling went like this. The number of nucleated cells in each sample was estimated by amplification of reference gene primers within the assay. To quantify the absolute abundance of each unique TCRbeta CDR3 rearrangement, sequence reads were collapsed and filtered. For each sample, productive Simpson clonality was calculated as the square root of Simpson's diversity index across productive rearrangements. This immuneACCESS table, as held by TCRdb, lists in-frame sequences with V and J called but not all clones. Of the missing ones, under half trace to an unresolved V gene in checked studies; the others have no known cause. The V and J calls and clone size are taken from that table; D and trimming were inferred from the DNA. For this sample there are 50,000 to 70,000 clones; 84% appear just once. The ten largest clones capture roughly 5.6% of the sample.

This entry is derived from a study of blood T cell repertoires in COVID-19 (dated by TCRdb to 2020 to 2021). Some background on the complete study: Samples from collaborators originated in the United States, Italy and Spain and spanned both the acute and convalescent phases of COVID-19. The material from the prospective study consisted of cDNA or gDNA derived from T cells, B-cell-depleted T cells, or PBMCs. Subjects who had been exposed to COVID-19, were actively infected with it, or had recovered from it provided the deeply sampled blood TCRbeta repertoires that made up the dataset. The repertoires were released in a freely available public database intended as a resource for research on the immune response to SARS-CoV-2. The samples were drawn from the first 160 participants of the ongoing ImmuneRACE study and from 950 to 1,500 subjects provided by 6 global collaborators. A de-identified subject ID, COVID-19 status, age in years and sex were almost always included in the sample metadata. HLA class I and class II types, where available, came from metadata supplied by the sample provider rather than from assay-based typing. Study-wide conclusions, independent of this receptor: The quantity of clinical and demographic metadata differed by source and by participant and was supplied without curation.

Whole blood was collected in K2EDTA tubes by collaborating institutions according to the institutions' own protocols. For TCRbeta analysis, collaborator samples were shipped as frozen whole blood, as isolated PBMCs, or as DNA extracted from either sample type. CDR1 and CDR2 are drawn from the germline V gene: SNHLY, FYNNEI. V loses 3 bases of germline sequence and J loses 10 bases, and the interval between the two ends is 10 bases. The CDR3 goes from the cysteine to the phenylalanine over 13 residues. Only the CDR3 part of the read is kept: 39 bases, read in frame from the first base. The chain joins TRBV2 to TRBJ1-6; confidence is insufficient to name the D gene. Sequenced: peripheral blood. This TCR was recovered from a woman in her fifties or sixties with acute or convalescent COVID-19. The CDR3 reads as follows: CASSESGRSPLHF. The sequenced DNA is TGTGCCAGCAGTGAGAGCGGAAGATCACCCCTCCACTTT. When the CDR3 is completed using the reference TRBV2 and TRBJ1-6 genes on either side, the full variable domain is EPEVTQTPSHQVTQMGQEVILRCVPISNHLYFYWYRQILGQKVEFLVSFYNNEISEKSEIFDDQFSVERPDGSNFTLKIRSTKLEDSAMYFCASSESGRSPLHFGNGTRLTVT.